This T cell receptor beta chain was identified in a study of response to subunit inactivated influenza vaccine. Study-wide results and limits: After each seasonal influenza vaccination, few new T cells are recruited, the authors suggested.

A note on this clonotype: The antigen is undetermined.

Per germline, CDR1 MNHEY and CDR2 SMNVEV (reference sequence). The CDR3 runs to 16 residues. J lost 0 bases, V lost 5 bases, and 5 bases had no gene match. TCRdb redid the calling of the RT-PCR reads with MiXCR, one entry per CDR3 protein. The sample includes 170,000 or so distinct CDR3 sequences, approximately 11% of them seen just once. The sequence was obtained from a man between 50 and 69 years old who received an inactivated influenza vaccine. The material sequenced was CD8+ T cells sorted from PBMCs, taken 23 to 25 months after vaccination. The gene calls are TRBV27 and TRBJ2-1; TRBD2 matches 9 bases. This CDR3 reads CASSRGLASSYNEQFF. The DNA for the CDR3 is TGTGCCAGCAGTAGGGGACTAGCAAGCTCCTACAATGAGCAGTTCTTC.